This entry is about one TCR beta chain. Only in-frame clones appear in the TCRdb table, and some are missing; sequencing was by immunoSEQ multiplex PCR. The sample contains about 180,000 clones, roughly 80% of which appear only once. The CDR3 totals 15 residues. Trimming removed 0 bases from V and 3 bases from J; junction bases left unmatched: 1. Germline V gene sequence: CDR1 SGHDT, CDR2 YYEEEE. This sample was taken from a study of blood T cell repertoires in COVID-19. Material for sequencing was peripheral blood. This receptor was taken from a woman in her seventies with COVID-19, enrolled during active disease. The chain has TRBV5-6 and TRBJ2-5; 11 bases align to TRBD2. The CDR3 loop reads CASSLVLAGEETQYF. CDR3 DNA: TGTGCCAGCAGCTTGGTACTAGCGGGAGAAGAGACCCAGTACTTC.